One TCR beta chain is described in this entry. These data come from a study of technical replicates of blood from several donors. There are 15 residues in the CDR3. V lost 3 bases and J lost 2; bases outside the gene matches: 2. CDR1 is MNHNS and CDR2 is SASEGT in the germline V gene. Measured with immunoSEQ multiplex PCR; TCRdb has only the in-frame clones, and not every one. Among 7,500 to 9,500 clones listed, about nine tenths were seen once. This TCR was recovered from a human donor in good health. The chain carries TRBV6-1 and TRBJ2-1; the match to TRBD1 covers 9 bases. Sequencing was carried out using PBMCs. The CDR3 nucleotides read TGTGCCAGCAGTGAGGGACAGGGTACCTACAATGAGCAGTTCTTC. Translated, it gives CASSEGQGTYNEQFF.